This TCR beta chain was captured in a study of cytomegalovirus exposure and HLA in healthy donors. Findings and caveats of the study: Analysis performed later showed TCR beta chains linked to HLA being more clonally expanded than equally common others.

This PCR relied on a set of 60 Vbeta primers and 13 Jbeta primers. Assay: immunoSEQ multiplex PCR; the TCRdb copy retains only in-frame clones and omits some. The data show about 140,000 clones, around 76% seen once. This CDR3 spans 15 amino acids. Trimming took 0 bases from V and 7 from J, leaving 14 bases between them. The germline V gene has CDR1 SGDLS and CDR2 YYNGEE. As to this clone: Its target is unknown.

Material for sequencing was PBMCs. The V and J genes are TRBV9 and TRBJ2-1; maybe TRBD2 (5 bases). This sequence was found in a man aged 18 to 29 in good health and CMV-seronegative. DNA of the CDR3: TGTGCCAGCAGCGTAGATTCCGGGATGGGGAATGAGCAGTTCTTC. Amino acids: CASSVDSGMGNEQFF.